These 30 T cell receptor beta chains share one sample of origin, sequenced in a study of T cells after yellow fever vaccination. TCRdb processed the 5' RACE reads anew with MiXCR; each CDR3 protein has one entry. The data show 450,000 to 650,000 distinct CDR3 sequences, with 20% to 25% seen just once and approximately 16% held by the top ten. Material: PBMCs, obtained roughly 23 days after the first yellow fever vaccination. These receptor sequences come from a man younger than 30 who received the YFV17D yellow fever vaccine.

The V and J genes are TRBV2 and TRBJ2-3; D is unresolved. V lost 1 base to trimming and J lost 2 bases, with 10 bases between them. Germline V lookup: CDR1 SNHLY, CDR2 FYNNEI. This CDR3 has 15 residues. The CDR3 is CASSEVGTNTDTQYF. In DNA form, the CDR3 reads TGTGCCAGCAGTGAAGTGGGCACCAACACAGATACGCAGTATTTT.

This chain uses TRBV29-1 with TRBJ1-1; D is perhaps TRBD1 (5 bases). Trimming cost V 7 bases and J 6 bases, with 12 bases left between them. The CDR3 consists of 11 residues. From germline, CDR1 is SQVTM and CDR2 ANQGSEA. The CDR3 region is CSGTRGAEAFF. The CDR3 nucleotides read TGCAGCGGGACACGGGGCGCTGAAGCTTTCTTT.

This chain connects TRBV12-3 or TRBV12-4 to TRBJ1-4, with TRBD1 as a possible D gene (5 bases). V lost 4 bases, J lost 8 bases, and 17 bases lay in between. The CDR3 runs to 15 residues. The CDR3 sequence is CASSSAGVIREKLFF. In nucleotides, the CDR3 is TGTGCCAGCAGTTCCGCGGGGGTAATTCGGGAAAAACTGTTTTTT.

The chain carries TRBV7-9 and TRBJ2-7; no clear D. The CDR3 loop spans 12 amino acids. The germline V gene encodes CDR1 SEHNR and CDR2 FQNEAQ (reference sequence). Deletions cut 7 bases from V and 9 bases from J, with 16 bases between. The CDR3: CASTPRGAAQYV. As DNA, the CDR3 is TGTGCCAGCACCCCCCGTGGCGCCGCGCAGTACGTC.

Written as DNA, the CDR3 is TGCGCCAGCAGCCAAGAGGCTAGCGCACTGCCAGCGGATACGCAGTATTTT. It is translated as CASSQEASALPADTQYF. The chain recombines TRBV4-3 with TRBJ2-3, with D possibly TRBD2 on 6 matching bases. The V end lost 0 bases, the J end lost 6 bases, and 19 bases lay between the germline ends. This CDR3 has 17 amino acids. The V gene's germline CDR1 is LGHNA and CDR2 YSLEER.

The V and J genes are TRBV3-1 and TRBJ2-1; 7 bases align to TRBD1. CDR3 size: 17 residues. J gave up 2 bases and V 5 bases, and 12 bases lay outside the gene matches. The V gene's germline CDR1 is LGHDT and CDR2 YNNKEL (reference sequence). CDR3 amino acids: CASSVGTRQGPYNEQFF. Written as DNA, the CDR3 is TGTGCCAGCAGCGTCGGAACCCGACAGGGTCCCTACAATGAGCAGTTCTTC.

This clonotype was seen more than once but under ten times. CDR3 loop: CASSPGLAGDNEQFF. In nucleotides, the CDR3 is TGTGCCAGCAGCCCAGGACTAGCGGGGGACAATGAGCAGTTCTTC. This sequence joins TRBV7-8 and TRBJ2-1, with 13 bases lining up with TRBD2. The V segment lost 5 bases and the J segment 5 bases; nucleotides outside the gene matches: 3. The CDR3 runs to 15 residues. Germline loops: CDR1 SGHVS, CDR2 FQNEAQ.

The sample holds a few counts of this clonotype. The chain links TRBV11-2 to TRBJ2-1, with 8 nucleotides matching TRBD1. Germline loops: CDR1 SGHAT, CDR2 FQNNGV. V trimming: 5 bases; J trimming: 8 bases; junction bases outside the gene matches: 14. The CDR3 sequence is 16 residues long. The CDR3 here is CASSKRQGLTSHEQFF. In nucleotides, the CDR3 is TGTGCCAGCAGCAAACGACAGGGGCTGACATCCCATGAGCAGTTCTTC.

The sample holds a few counts of this clonotype. The chain employs TRBV4-1 and TRBJ2-1, with 9 bases fitting TRBD2. Germline-derived CDR1 and CDR2 are MGHRA and YSYEKL. The CDR3 has 19 amino acids. V was clipped by 4 bases and J by 0 bases; unmatched bases: 13. The CDR3 bases are TGCGCCAGCAGCCCCTACCTAGGCGGGGGGGCGAGCTCCTACAATGAGCAGTTCTTC. It codes for CASSPYLGGGASSYNEQFF.

This clonotype was seen only a few times. The chain recombines TRBV20-1 with TRBJ1-1; D remains unclear. CDR1 is DFQATT, CDR2 SNEGSKA, per germline (reference sequence). V was clipped by 0 bases and J by 8 bases, with 16 bases between them. CDR3 length: 14 amino acids. This CDR3 reads CSAREPGRDREAFF. The CDR3 nucleotides are TGCAGTGCTAGAGAACCGGGCCGGGATAGGGAAGCTTTCTTT.

This chain's CDR3 is CASRHPRDSSNSPLHF. The CDR3 DNA reads as TGTGCCAGCAGACACCCTAGGGACAGCAGCAATTCACCCCTCCACTTT. The V call is TRBV7-9, the J call TRBJ1-6, with 7 bases matching TRBD1. CDR3 size: 16 residues. V gave up 6 bases and J gave up 7 bases; unmatched junction bases: 12. Germline CDR1 and CDR2: SEHNR and FQNEAQ (reference sequence).

J is TRBJ2-2 and V is TRBV10-3, with 13 bases that match TRBD2. The CDR3 runs to 17 residues. J was trimmed by 0 bases and V by 2 bases; bases with no gene match: 0. Germline CDR1 reads ENHRY; CDR2 reads SYGVKD. DNA of the CDR3: TGTGCCATCAGTGAGGGACTAGCGGGGGCGAACACCGGGGAGCTGTTTTTT. Its protein product is CAISEGLAGANTGELFF.

This clonotype was recorded a few times. V usage is TRBV20-1 and J usage is TRBJ2-5; 11 bases align to TRBD2. The V gene's germline CDR1 is DFQATT and CDR2 SNEGSKA (reference sequence). V trimming: 8 bases; J trimming: 4 bases; junction bases outside the gene matches: 6. The CDR3 is 13 residues long. Here the CDR3 reads CSFLAGGPETQYF. CDR3 DNA sequence: TGCAGTTTTTTAGCGGGGGGGCCAGAGACCCAGTACTTC.

The sample holds a few counts of this clonotype. The chain has TRBV7-8 and TRBJ2-3, with TRBD2 matching over 11 bases. Germline V CDR1 and CDR2: SGHVS, FQNEAQ. V trimming: 5 bases; J trimming: 5 bases; junction bases outside the gene matches: 21. The CDR3 is 20 amino acids. The CDR3 here is CASSPRKTGTSGGRGDTQYF. The CDR3 bases are TGTGCCAGCAGCCCCCGGAAGACCGGGACTAGCGGAGGGCGGGGAGATACGCAGTATTTT.

The chain carries TRBV14 and TRBJ1-6; D uncertain. V was trimmed by 0 bases and J by 14 bases, leaving 8 bases between them. Germline CDR1 SGHDN, CDR2 FVKESK. The CDR3 has 12 residues. The CDR3 loop is CASSQERLALHF. The CDR3 DNA follows: TGTGCCAGCAGCCAAGAAAGGTTAGCCCTCCACTTT.

The chain combines TRBV7-8 with TRBJ2-2, with TRBD2 matching over 9 bases. V lost 5 bases to trimming and J lost 3 bases; unmatched junction nucleotides: 10. The CDR3 is 17 amino acids. Germline V gene sequence: CDR1 SGHVS, CDR2 FQNEAQ. CDR3 sequence (DNA): TGTGCCAGCAGCACCCAGTCGACTAGCGGTGACACCGGGGAGCTGTTTTTT. Its translation: CASSTQSTSGDTGELFF.

The chain recombines TRBV3-1 with TRBJ2-7, with TRBD1 matching 11 bases. CDR3 length equals 14 residues. With V trimmed by 6 bases and J by 3 bases, 4 bases remained unmatched. Germline V CDR1 and CDR2: LGHDT, YNNKEL (reference sequence). The CDR3 loop reads CASRRDRGGYEQYF. CDR3 DNA: TGTGCCAGCAGGAGGGACAGGGGGGGCTACGAGCAGTACTTC.

This clonotype occurred a few times. V gene TRBV12-3 or TRBV12-4 combines with J gene TRBJ2-7; the D gene is possibly TRBD1 (6 bases). V lost 5 bases, J lost 3 bases, and 14 bases lay in between. This CDR3 spans 14 amino acids. The CDR3 region has the DNA TGTGCCAGCAGTCCCGGGACACTCGGCTACGAGCAGTACGTC. Protein: CASSPGTLGYEQYV.

This chain links TRBV7-7 with TRBJ2-7; D may be TRBD1 or TRBD2 (5 bases each). Germline CDR1 is SSHAT and CDR2 is FNYEAQ (reference sequence). The CDR3 sequence is 19 residues long. The CDR3 loop reads CASSFWDRDIRADSYEQYV. The CDR3 bases are TGTGCTAGCAGCTTTTGGGACCGAGACATCAGGGCGGACTCCTACGAGCAGTACGTC.

V and J are TRBV20-1 and TRBJ2-1, with D hard to call. The CDR3 is 12 amino acids. V was pared by 7 bases and J by 3 bases, with 10 bases between. The germline V gene has CDR1 DFQATT and CDR2 SNEGSKA (reference sequence). The CDR3 DNA reads TGCAGTGTCCCGAGCGTCTACAATGAGCAGTTCTTC. Amino acids: CSVPSVYNEQFF.

The chain combines TRBV4-3 with TRBJ2-2; D is ambiguous. The CDR3 loop spans 13 amino acids. The V end was cut by 0 bases, the J end by 8 bases, with 7 bases between. Germline CDR1 and CDR2: LGHNA and YSLEER. DNA of the CDR3: TGCGCCAGCAGCCAAGACTCTGGGGGGGAGCTGTTTTTT. It is translated as CASSQDSGGELFF.

The rearrangement uses TRBV4-2 and TRBJ2-1; 11 bases agree with TRBD2. Germline V gene lookup returns CDR1 LGHNA and CDR2 YNFKEQ. The CDR3 loop spans 22 amino acids. V was pared by 3 bases and J by 1 base, with 20 bases of the junction left unmatched. The CDR3 reads CASSQKWGGLAVIVQSYNEQFF. CDR3 coding DNA: TGTGCCAGCAGCCAGAAATGGGGGGGACTAGCGGTGATCGTCCAATCCTACAATGAGCAGTTCTTC.

The chain combines TRBV12-3 or TRBV12-4 with TRBJ1-3, with TRBD1 as a possible D gene (6 bases). V was pared by 0 bases and J by 1 base, with 10 bases between. This CDR3 has 16 residues. CDR3 amino acids: CASSLAGGGSGNTIYF. For the CDR3, the DNA is TGTGCCAGCAGTTTAGCAGGGGGGGGATCTGGAAACACCATATATTTT.

This clonotype has just a few counts. The chain combines TRBV6-5 with TRBJ1-6, with D perhaps TRBD1 (6 bases). CDR3 length: 15 amino acids. The V gene lost 2 bases and the J gene lost 8 bases, with 13 bases spanning the gap. Per germline, CDR1 MNHEY and CDR2 SVGAGI. CDR3 region: CASSYEQGWHSPLHF. In DNA, the CDR3 is TGTGCCAGCAGTTACGAACAGGGATGGCATTCACCCCTCCACTTT.

There are a few counts of this clonotype. This chain connects TRBV5-1 to TRBJ2-2; TRBD1 is a possible D gene (5 bases). This CDR3 is built from 17 residues. CDR1 SGHRS and CDR2 YFSETQ come from the germline V gene. V gave up 0 bases and J gave up 0 bases, with 12 bases separating them. The CDR3: CASSLDSQGSNTGELFF. Written as DNA, the CDR3 is TGCGCCAGCAGCTTGGATAGCCAGGGCTCGAACACCGGGGAGCTGTTTTTT.

This clonotype was picked up a small number of times. The CDR3 is CSVGPGAGAGELFF. As DNA, the CDR3 is TGCAGCGTTGGGCCCGGAGCCGGGGCCGGGGAGCTGTTTTTT. The J gene is TRBJ2-2, the V gene TRBV29-1; D might be TRBD2 (5 bases). Germline V gene lookup returns CDR1 SQVTM and CDR2 ANQGSEA. The CDR3 is 14 residues long. V lost 4 bases to trimming and J lost 6 bases, with 15 bases between them.

This clonotype has only one observation. The rearrangement links TRBV9 to TRBJ2-2, with 8 bases that match TRBD1. Germline V CDR1 and CDR2: SGDLS, YYNGEE. The CDR3 consists of 15 residues. Losses at the gene ends were 3 bases for V and 1 base for J; bases not matched to a gene: 2. This CDR3 reads CASSGDRRNTGELFF. Here the CDR3 DNA reads TGTGCCAGCAGCGGGGACAGGAGGAACACCGGGGAGCTGTTTTTT.

This chain connects TRBV6-5 to TRBJ2-7; no definite D call. Trimming took 6 bases from V and 0 from J, leaving 6 bases between them. The CDR3 totals 12 residues. The germline gives CDR1 MNHEY, CDR2 SVGAGI. This CDR3 is CASRKSSYEQYF. DNA of the CDR3: TGTGCCAGCAGGAAGAGCTCCTACGAGCAGTACTTC.

This clonotype was counted many times. The rearrangement links TRBV10-3 to TRBJ2-7; 10 bases match TRBD1. The germline CDR1 and CDR2 sequences are ENHRY and SYGVKD. V lost 4 bases, J lost 5 bases, and 5 bases stayed unmatched. The CDR3 consists of 14 residues. The CDR3 DNA sequence: TGTGCCATCAGTGGACAGGGGGCGGTCGACGAGCAGTACTTC. Residues: CAISGQGAVDEQYF.

This clonotype was seen repeatedly, ten times or more. V gene TRBV24-1 combines with J gene TRBJ2-1, with TRBD2 matching over 7 bases. Germline assignment: CDR1 KGHDR and CDR2 SFDVKD. The CDR3 runs 14 residues. Trimming at V came to 4 bases and at J to 4 bases, leaving 3 bases not matched to a gene. The CDR3 DNA reads TGTGCCACCAGTGAGGCCGGGAGGTACAATGAGCAGTTCTTC. It codes for CATSEAGRYNEQFF.